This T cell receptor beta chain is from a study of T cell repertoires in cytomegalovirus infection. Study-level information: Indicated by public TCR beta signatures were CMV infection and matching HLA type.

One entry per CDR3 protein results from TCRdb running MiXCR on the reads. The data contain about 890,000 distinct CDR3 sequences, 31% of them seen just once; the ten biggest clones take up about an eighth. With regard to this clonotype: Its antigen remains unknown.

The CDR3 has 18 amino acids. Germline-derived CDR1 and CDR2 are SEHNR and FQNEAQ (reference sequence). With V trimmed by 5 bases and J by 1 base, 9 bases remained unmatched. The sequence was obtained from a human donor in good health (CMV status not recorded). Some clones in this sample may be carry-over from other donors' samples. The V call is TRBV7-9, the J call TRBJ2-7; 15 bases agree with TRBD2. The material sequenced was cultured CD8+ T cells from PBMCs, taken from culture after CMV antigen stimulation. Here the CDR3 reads CASSPRPGTSGGSYEQYF. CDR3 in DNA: TGTGCCAGCAGCCCTCGTCCCGGGACTAGCGGGGGGTCCTACGAGCAGTACTTC.